This T cell receptor beta chain was sequenced during a study of cytomegalovirus exposure and HLA in healthy donors. Study-wide context: The roughly 700 first-cohort repertoires shared a platform with the roughly 110 validation repertoires, as reported in a later analysis.

Germline CDR1 is MNHEY and CDR2 is SVGAGI. The CDR3 is 13 residues long. V lost 4 bases, J lost 6 bases, and 13 bases lay in between. Here immunoSEQ multiplex PCR was the method, and the copy in TCRdb shows in-frame clones only, minus some. The data show 180,000 or so clones, roughly nine tenths seen once. Study-level findings and limits: Generally TCR sequences proved uncommon, though certain public TCRs appeared in numerous donors. Investigators reported 150 to 200 TCR beta chains as tied to cytomegalovirus.

With regard to this clone: Its matching antigen is unknown.

The V call is TRBV6-5, the J call TRBJ2-7; TRBD1 is a possible D gene (5 bases). This sequence was found in a man aged 18-30 years in good health and CMV-seropositive. The sample was PBMCs. The CDR3 sequence: CASSLLSGAEQYF. CDR3 DNA: TGTGCCAGCAGTTTACTTTCTGGGGCCGAGCAGTACTTC.